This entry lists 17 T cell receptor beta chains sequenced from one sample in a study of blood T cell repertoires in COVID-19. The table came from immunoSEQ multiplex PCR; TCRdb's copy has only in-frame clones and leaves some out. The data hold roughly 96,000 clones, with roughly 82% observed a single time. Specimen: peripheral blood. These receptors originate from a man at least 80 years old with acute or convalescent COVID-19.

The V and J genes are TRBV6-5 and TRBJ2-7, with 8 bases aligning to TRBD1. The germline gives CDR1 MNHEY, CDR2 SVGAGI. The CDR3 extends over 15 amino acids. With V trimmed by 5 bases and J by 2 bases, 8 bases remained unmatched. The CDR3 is CASSLQQGETYEQYF. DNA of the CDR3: TGTGCCAGCAGTCTTCAACAGGGGGAAACCTACGAGCAGTACTTC.

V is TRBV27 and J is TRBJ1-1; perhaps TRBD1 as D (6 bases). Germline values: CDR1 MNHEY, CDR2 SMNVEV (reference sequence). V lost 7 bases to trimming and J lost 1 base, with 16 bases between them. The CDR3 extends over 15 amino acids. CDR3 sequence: CASTKNPTGNTEAFF. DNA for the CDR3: TGTGCCAGCACAAAAAACCCGACAGGGAACACTGAAGCTTTCTTT.

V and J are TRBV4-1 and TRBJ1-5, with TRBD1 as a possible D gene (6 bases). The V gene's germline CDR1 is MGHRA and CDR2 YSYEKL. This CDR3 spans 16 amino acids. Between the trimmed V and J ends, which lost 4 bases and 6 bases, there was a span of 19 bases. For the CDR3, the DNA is TGCGCCAGCAGCCTACTCTTGGCAGGGGCGGGTCAGCCCCAGCATTTT. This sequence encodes CASSLLLAGAGQPQHF.

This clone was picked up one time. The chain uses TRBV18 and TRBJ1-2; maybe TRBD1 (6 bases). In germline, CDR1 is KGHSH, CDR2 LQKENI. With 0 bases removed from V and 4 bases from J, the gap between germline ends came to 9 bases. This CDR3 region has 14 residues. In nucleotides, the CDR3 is TGTGCCAGCTCACCACCTGGACAGCCCTATGGCTACACCTTC. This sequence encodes CASSPPGQPYGYTF.

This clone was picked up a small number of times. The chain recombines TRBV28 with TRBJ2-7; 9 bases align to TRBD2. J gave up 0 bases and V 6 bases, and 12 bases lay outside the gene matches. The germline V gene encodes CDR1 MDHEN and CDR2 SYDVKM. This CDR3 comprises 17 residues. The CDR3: CASSTPLLAGSSYEQYF. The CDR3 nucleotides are TGTGCCAGCAGCACCCCCCTCCTAGCGGGGAGCTCCTACGAGCAGTACTTC.

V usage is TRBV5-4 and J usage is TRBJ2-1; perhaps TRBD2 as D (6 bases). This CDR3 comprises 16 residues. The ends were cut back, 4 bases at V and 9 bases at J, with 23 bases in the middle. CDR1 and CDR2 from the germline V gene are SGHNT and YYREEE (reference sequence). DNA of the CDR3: TGTGCCAGCAGCCATCTGTTGGACTATAGCGGTGGTGAGCAGTTCTTC. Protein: CASSHLLDYSGGEQFF.

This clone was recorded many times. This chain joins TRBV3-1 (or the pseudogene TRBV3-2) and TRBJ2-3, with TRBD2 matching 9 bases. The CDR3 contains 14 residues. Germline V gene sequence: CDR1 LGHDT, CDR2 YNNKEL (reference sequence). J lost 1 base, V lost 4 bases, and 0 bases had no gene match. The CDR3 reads CASSRTSGTDTQYF. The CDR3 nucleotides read TGTGCCAGCAGCCGGACTAGCGGCACAGATACGCAGTATTTT.

CDR3 region: CAWRDRGTPAPQPQHF. DNA for the CDR3: TGTGCCTGGAGGGACAGGGGGACCCCAGCTCCTCAGCCCCAGCATTTT. The V call is TRBV30, the J call TRBJ1-5, with TRBD1 matching 10 bases. Losses at the gene ends were 3 bases for V and 6 bases for J; bases not matched to a gene: 11. CDR3 size: 16 residues. Germline V CDR1 and CDR2: GTSNPN, SVGIG (reference sequence).

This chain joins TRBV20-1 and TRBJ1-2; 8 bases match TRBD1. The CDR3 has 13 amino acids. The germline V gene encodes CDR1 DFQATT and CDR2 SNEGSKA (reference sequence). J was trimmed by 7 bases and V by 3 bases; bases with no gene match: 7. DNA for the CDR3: TGCAGTGCTAGTGGGACAGGCTGGACTGGCTACACCTTC. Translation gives CSASGTGWTGYTF.

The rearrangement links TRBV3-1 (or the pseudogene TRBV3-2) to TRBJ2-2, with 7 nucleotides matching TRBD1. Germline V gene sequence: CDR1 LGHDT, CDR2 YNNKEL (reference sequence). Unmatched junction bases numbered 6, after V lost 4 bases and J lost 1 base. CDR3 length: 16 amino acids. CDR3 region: CASSPTGALNTGELFF. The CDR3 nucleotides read TGTGCCAGCAGCCCAACAGGGGCCCTGAACACCGGGGAGCTGTTTTTT.

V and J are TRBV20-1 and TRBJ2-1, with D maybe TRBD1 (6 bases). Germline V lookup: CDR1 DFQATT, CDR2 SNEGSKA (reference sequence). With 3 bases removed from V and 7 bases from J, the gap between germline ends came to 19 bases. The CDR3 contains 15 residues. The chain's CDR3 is CSASGGTPAGNEQFF. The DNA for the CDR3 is TGCAGTGCTAGTGGTGGGACACCCGCCGGGAATGAGCAGTTCTTC.

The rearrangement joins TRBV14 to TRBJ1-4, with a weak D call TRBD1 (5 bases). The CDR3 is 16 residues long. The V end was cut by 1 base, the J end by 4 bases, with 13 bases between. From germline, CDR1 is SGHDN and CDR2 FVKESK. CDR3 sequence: CASSQGQSTLNEKLFF. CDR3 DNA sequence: TGTGCCAGCAGCCAAGGACAGTCGACCCTTAATGAAAAACTGTTTTTT.

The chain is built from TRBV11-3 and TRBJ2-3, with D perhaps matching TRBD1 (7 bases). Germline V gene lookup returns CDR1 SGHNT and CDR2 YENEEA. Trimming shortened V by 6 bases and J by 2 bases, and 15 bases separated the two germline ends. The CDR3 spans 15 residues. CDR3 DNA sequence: TGTGCCAGCAGTCCAGGGGGAGGATCCACAGATACGCAGTATTTT. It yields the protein CASSPGGGSTDTQYF.

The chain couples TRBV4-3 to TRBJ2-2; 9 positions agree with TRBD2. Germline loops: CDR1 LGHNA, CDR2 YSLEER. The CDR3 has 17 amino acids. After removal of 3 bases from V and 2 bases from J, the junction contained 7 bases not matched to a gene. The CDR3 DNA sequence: TGCGCCAGCAGCCACTATAGGGGACTAGCCAACACCGGGGAGCTGTTTTTT. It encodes CASSHYRGLANTGELFF.

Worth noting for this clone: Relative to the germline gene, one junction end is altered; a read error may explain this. CDR3: CTSTGETNSNQPQHF. The CDR3 DNA sequence: TGTACCAGTACCGGGGAGACCAATAGCAATCAGCCCCAGCATTTT. The rearrangement joins TRBV19 to TRBJ1-5, with unresolved D. The CDR3 has 15 amino acids. The germline CDR1 and CDR2 sequences are LNHDA and SQIVND (reference sequence). Full variable domain (rest looked up from reference TRBV19 and TRBJ1-5): DGGITQSPKYLFRKEGQNVTLSCEQNLNHDAMYWYRQDPGQGLRLIYYSQIVNDFQKGDIAEGYSVSREKKESFPLTVTSAQKNPTAFYLCTSTGETNSNQPQHFGDGTRLSIL.

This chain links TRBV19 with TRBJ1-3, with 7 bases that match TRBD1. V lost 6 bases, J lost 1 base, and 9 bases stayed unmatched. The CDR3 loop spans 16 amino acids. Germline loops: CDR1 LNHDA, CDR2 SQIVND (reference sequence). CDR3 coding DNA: TGTGCCAGTAGGGGCAGGGGGAAGCCTTCTGGAAACACCATATATTTT. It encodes CASRGRGKPSGNTIYF.

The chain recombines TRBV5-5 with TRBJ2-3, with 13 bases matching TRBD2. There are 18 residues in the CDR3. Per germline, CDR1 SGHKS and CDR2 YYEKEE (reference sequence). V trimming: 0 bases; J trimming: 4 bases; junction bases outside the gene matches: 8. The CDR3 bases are TGTGCCAGCAGCTTGGTTCCGGGACTAGCGGGGATGTCAGATACGCAGTATTTT. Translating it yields CASSLVPGLAGMSDTQYF. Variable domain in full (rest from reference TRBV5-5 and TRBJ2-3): DAGVTQSPTHLIKTRGQQVTLRCSPISGHKSVSWYQQVLGQGPQFIFQYYEKEERGRGNFPDRFSARQFPNYSSELNVNALLLGDSALYLCASSLVPGLAGMSDTQYFGPGTRLTVL.